One and the same sample provided the 22 T cell receptor beta chains below, sequenced in a study of human T cells and chemical hapten exposure. As for time point: pre-sensitization, week 0. Treatment indicated: therapeutic diphenylcyclopropenone sensitization with weekly scalp DPC. TCRdb re-called the RACE reads with MiXCR, one entry per CDR3 protein. The repertoire holds more than 55,000 distinct CDR3 sequences, over 9% seen once, with roughly 9.1% in the top ten. The sample consisted of whole blood, taken in connection with sensitization to the hapten diphenylcyclopropenone (DPC). Source of these receptors: a man aged 35-49 years with alopecia areata. Some clones in this sample may be carry-over from other donors' samples.

This rearrangement joins TRBV6-6 to TRBJ2-2; weak D call: TRBD1 (6 bases). Germline values: CDR1 MNHNY, CDR2 SVGAGI (reference sequence). V lost 4 bases, J lost 6 bases, and 6 bases lay in between. The CDR3 loop spans 12 amino acids. The CDR3 sequence is CASSWTAGELFF. The CDR3, as DNA: TGTGCCAGCAGTTGGACAGCCGGGGAGCTGTTTTTT.

Many counts were recorded for this clonotype. The V gene is TRBV2, the J gene TRBJ2-7; no definite D call. Trimming shortened V by 7 bases and J by 2 bases, and 9 bases separated the two germline ends. CDR3 size: 12 residues. Germline V CDR1 and CDR2: SNHLY, FYNNEI. CDR3 coding DNA: TGTGCCAGCAAAGGGAATACCTACGAGCAGTACTTC. Amino acid sequence: CASKGNTYEQYF.

This clonotype was seen at least ten times. The chain carries TRBV28 and TRBJ2-7; D is undetermined. Trimming removed 3 bases at V and 4 bases at J, with 22 bases between. The germline V gene has CDR1 MDHEN and CDR2 SYDVKM. This CDR3 region has 17 residues. CDR3 region: CASSFPGSRERAYEQYF. Here the CDR3 DNA reads TGTGCCAGCAGTTTTCCGGGTAGTAGGGAACGGGCATACGAGCAGTACTTC.

This clonotype has just a few counts. The chain is built from TRBV28 and TRBJ1-6; 8 nucleotides line up with TRBD1. CDR3 length equals 15 residues. V lost 5 bases and J lost 10; bases outside the gene matches: 10. The germline gives CDR1 MDHEN, CDR2 SYDVKM. CDR3 protein: CASSLPGGAGSPLHF. The CDR3 DNA reads TGTGCCAGCAGTCTACCAGGGGGCGCGGGGTCACCCCTCCACTTT.

This clonotype was seen repeatedly, ten times or more. The gene calls are TRBV6-2 or TRBV6-3 and TRBJ1-2, with 8 bases matching TRBD1. The CDR3 sequence is 14 residues long. Germline V gives CDR1 MNHEY, CDR2 SVGEGT. With 6 bases clipped from V and 2 bases from J, the junction kept 5 bases outside the gene matches. CDR3 sequence (DNA): TGTGCCAGCAGGGGGACAGGACGAAACTATGGCTACACCTTC. It is translated as CASRGTGRNYGYTF.

This clonotype was detected a few times. The chain joins TRBV6-6 to TRBJ2-1, with a possible D match to TRBD2 (5 bases). CDR1 and CDR2 (germline): MNHNY, SVGAGI (reference sequence). The CDR3 spans 15 residues. The V end was cut by 7 bases, the J end by 2 bases, with 15 bases between. The CDR3 DNA sequence: TGTGCCAGCAACCTAGCTGGCGGCGCCTACAATGAGCAGTTCTTC. Translation: CASNLAGGAYNEQFF.

The chain joins TRBV11-3 to TRBJ2-1; tentative D call: TRBD1 (5 bases). Deletions cut 2 bases from V and 3 bases from J, with 5 bases between. Germline V CDR1 and CDR2: SGHNT, YENEEA. The CDR3 is 13 amino acids. Here the CDR3 reads CASSLQGYNEQFF. The CDR3 DNA follows: TGTGCCAGCAGCTTACAGGGCTACAATGAGCAGTTCTTC.

J is TRBJ2-5 and V is TRBV27; D not certain. Trimming stripped 4 bases from V and 1 base from J, with 7 bases between. The CDR3 covers 13 residues. The germline V gene has CDR1 MNHEY and CDR2 SMNVEV (reference sequence). For the CDR3, the DNA is TGTGCCAGCAGTTGGTCGGGCCAAGAGACCCAGTACTTC. Residues: CASSWSGQETQYF.

This clonotype came up many times. This chain joins TRBV5-5 and TRBJ1-5; TRBD1 matches 10 bases. Germline V gene sequence: CDR1 SGHKS, CDR2 YYEKEE (reference sequence). The CDR3 is 17 amino acids. V shed 4 bases, J shed 3 bases, and the junction held 10 bases outside the gene matches. This CDR3 reads CASSPIYDRGLNQPQHF. The CDR3 DNA reads TGTGCCAGCAGCCCGATATACGACAGGGGGCTCAATCAGCCCCAGCATTTT.

This clonotype was found a few times. The chain uses TRBV7-9 and TRBJ1-1; TRBD1 is a possible D gene (5 bases). Germline assignment: CDR1 SEHNR and CDR2 FQNEAQ (reference sequence). This CDR3 contains 14 residues. The V end was cut by 6 bases, the J end by 1 base, with 12 bases between. Here the CDR3 DNA reads TGTGCCAGCAGGCTGGGACCAGCGAACACTGAAGCTTTCTTT. Protein sequence: CASRLGPANTEAFF.

This clonotype was recorded at least ten times. The rearrangement uses TRBV11-1 and TRBJ2-3; D call uncertain. V was pared by 0 bases and J by 4 bases, with 5 bases between. The germline V gene has CDR1 SGHAT and CDR2 FQDESV (reference sequence). This CDR3 has 13 amino acids. This chain's CDR3 is CASSLARPDTQYF. CDR3 DNA: TGTGCCAGCAGCTTAGCGCGGCCAGATACGCAGTATTTT.

The gene calls are TRBV7-3 and TRBJ2-1; 13 nucleotides agree with TRBD2. Germline lookup yields CDR1 SGHTA and CDR2 FQGTGA. This CDR3 contains 15 residues. The trim removed 4 bases at V and 9 bases at J, leaving 6 bases unmatched. This CDR3 reads CASSSTSGRATEQFF. Here the CDR3 DNA reads TGTGCCAGCAGCTCCACTAGCGGGAGGGCCACTGAGCAGTTCTTC.

This clonotype was counted ten times or more. This rearrangement joins TRBV20-1 to TRBJ2-5; D could derive from TRBD1 or TRBD2 (5 bases each). The CDR3 runs to 13 residues. V lost 2 bases and J 3 bases, leaving 10 bases between the germline ends. Germline V gives CDR1 DFQATT, CDR2 SNEGSKA (reference sequence). This CDR3 reads CSARLQGEETQYF. For the CDR3, the DNA is TGCAGTGCTAGACTCCAGGGAGAAGAGACCCAGTACTTC.

The CDR3 sequence: CATSDRGASNEKLFF. The CDR3, as DNA: TGTGCCACCAGTGATCGCGGGGCCTCTAATGAAAAACTGTTTTTT. This chain joins TRBV24-1 and TRBJ1-4; the D gene is possibly TRBD1 (5 bases). The CDR3 loop spans 15 amino acids. Germline CDR1 reads KGHDR; CDR2 reads SFDVKD. Trimming pared 3 bases from V and 3 bases from J, leaving 10 bases between.

This clonotype has just a few counts. The chain is built from TRBV4-1 and TRBJ1-1; D gene uncertain. The CDR3 is 13 amino acids. Trimming left V 5 bases short and J 0 bases short, with 7 bases between. From germline, CDR1 is MGHRA and CDR2 YSYEKL. Written as DNA, the CDR3 is TGCGCCAGCAGCACACAGATGAACACTGAAGCTTTCTTT. Its protein product is CASSTQMNTEAFF.

In this sample, this clonotype turned up many times. This chain's CDR3 is CASSSPLVYPTNEQFF. DNA for the CDR3: TGTGCCAGTAGTTCCCCGCTAGTTTACCCGACCAATGAGCAGTTCTTC. The rearrangement links TRBV19 to TRBJ2-1; D unclear. Trimming pared 5 bases from V and 6 bases from J, leaving 20 bases between. Germline values: CDR1 LNHDA, CDR2 SQIVND (reference sequence). The CDR3 is 16 residues long.

V is TRBV6-2 or TRBV6-3 and J is TRBJ2-1, with D unresolved. From germline, CDR1 is MNHEY and CDR2 SVGEGT. The length of the CDR3 is 16 residues. V lost 5 bases and J lost 0, with 14 bases in between. In nucleotides, the CDR3 is TGTGCCAGCAGTGGGCCCCGCAGCCTCTCCTACAATGAGCAGTTCTTC. Its translation is CASSGPRSLSYNEQFF.

This clonotype was picked up many times. CDR3 nucleotide sequence: TGCAGCGTTGGGATAGGGGCGGGAGGAACCTACAATGAGCAGTTCTTC. Protein: CSVGIGAGGTYNEQFF. The chain employs TRBV29-1 and TRBJ2-1; 8 nucleotides agree with TRBD2. The CDR3 is 16 amino acids. Germline loops: CDR1 SQVTM, CDR2 ANQGSEA. V lost 4 bases to trimming and J lost 2 bases; unmatched junction nucleotides: 10.

This clonotype was seen at least ten times. This chain uses TRBV30 with TRBJ2-7; D is possibly TRBD2 (6 bases). V lost 0 bases and J lost 4, with 7 bases in between. Germline lookup yields CDR1 GTSNPN and CDR2 SVGIG (reference sequence). This CDR3 comprises 12 residues. CDR3 protein: CAWSVGGYEQYF. The DNA of the CDR3 is TGTGCCTGGAGTGTAGGAGGGTACGAGCAGTACTTC.

Written as DNA, the CDR3 is TGCGCCAGCAGGCCCGCCGGACAGGGGTTAGAGACCCAGTACTTC. It encodes CASRPAGQGLETQYF. The chain joins TRBV5-1 to TRBJ2-5; 9 bases match TRBD1. The germline CDR1 and CDR2 sequences are SGHRS and YFSETQ. CDR3 length equals 15 residues. The trim removed 5 bases at V and 4 bases at J, leaving 9 bases unmatched.

This clonotype was observed a few times. V and J are TRBV11-2 and TRBJ1-5; perhaps TRBD1 as D (5 bases). The ends were cut back, 4 bases at V and 4 bases at J, with 11 bases in the middle. Germline CDR1 SGHAT, CDR2 FQNNGV. The CDR3 covers 14 residues. CDR3 sequence reads: CASSSQGVNQPQHF. CDR3 in DNA: TGTGCCAGCAGCTCACAAGGGGTTAATCAGCCCCAGCATTTT.

This clonotype was recorded many times. This rearrangement joins TRBV20-1 to TRBJ2-7, with D possibly matching TRBD1 (6 bases). The CDR3 has 15 amino acids. Trimming took off 3 bases at V and 2 bases at J, with 17 bases between the two ends. Germline V gene lookup returns CDR1 DFQATT and CDR2 SNEGSKA (reference sequence). The chain's CDR3 is CSASWLQGVTYEQYF. The CDR3 DNA reads TGCAGTGCTAGTTGGTTACAGGGTGTAACCTACGAGCAGTACTTC.